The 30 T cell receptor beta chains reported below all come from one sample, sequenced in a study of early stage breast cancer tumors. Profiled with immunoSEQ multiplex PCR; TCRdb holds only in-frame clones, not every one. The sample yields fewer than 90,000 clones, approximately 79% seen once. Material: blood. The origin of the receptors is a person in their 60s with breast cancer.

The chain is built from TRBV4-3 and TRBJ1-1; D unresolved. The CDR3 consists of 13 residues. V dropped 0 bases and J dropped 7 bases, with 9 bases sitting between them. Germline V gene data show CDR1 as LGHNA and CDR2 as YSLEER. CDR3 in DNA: TGCGCCAGCAGCCAAGAGATGTCAGGTGAAGCTTTCTTT. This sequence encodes CASSQEMSGEAFF.

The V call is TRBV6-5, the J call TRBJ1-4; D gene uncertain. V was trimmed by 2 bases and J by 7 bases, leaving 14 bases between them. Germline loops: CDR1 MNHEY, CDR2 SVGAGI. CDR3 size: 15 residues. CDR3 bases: TGTGCCAGCAGTTACGAAGGGTCCAGAGGTGAAAAACTGTTTTTT. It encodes CASSYEGSRGEKLFF.

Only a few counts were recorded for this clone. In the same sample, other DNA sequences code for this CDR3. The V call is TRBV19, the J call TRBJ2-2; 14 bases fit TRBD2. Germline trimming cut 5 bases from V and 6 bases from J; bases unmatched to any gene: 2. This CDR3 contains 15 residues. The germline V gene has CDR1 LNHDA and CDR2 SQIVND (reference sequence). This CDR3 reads CASSLTSGRAGELFF. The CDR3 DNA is TGTGCCAGTAGTTTGACTAGCGGGAGGGCCGGGGAGCTGTTTTTT.

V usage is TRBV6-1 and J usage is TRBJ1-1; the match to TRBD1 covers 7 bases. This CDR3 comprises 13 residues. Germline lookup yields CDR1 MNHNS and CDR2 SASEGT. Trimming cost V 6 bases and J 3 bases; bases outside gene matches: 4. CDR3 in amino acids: CASRTDRDTEAFF. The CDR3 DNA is TGTGCCAGCAGAACCGACAGGGACACTGAAGCTTTCTTT.

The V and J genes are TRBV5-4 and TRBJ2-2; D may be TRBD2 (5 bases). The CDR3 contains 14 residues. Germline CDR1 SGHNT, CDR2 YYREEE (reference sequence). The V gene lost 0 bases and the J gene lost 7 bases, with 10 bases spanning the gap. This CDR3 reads CASSLGVEGGELFF. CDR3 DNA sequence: TGTGCCAGCAGCTTGGGAGTCGAGGGCGGGGAGCTGTTTTTT. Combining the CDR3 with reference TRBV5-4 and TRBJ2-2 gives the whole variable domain ETGVTQSPTHLIKTRGQQVTLRCSSQSGHNTVSWYQQALGQGPQFIFQYYREEENGRGNFPPRFSGLQFPNYSSELNVNALELDDSALYLCASSLGVEGGELFFGEGSRLTVL.

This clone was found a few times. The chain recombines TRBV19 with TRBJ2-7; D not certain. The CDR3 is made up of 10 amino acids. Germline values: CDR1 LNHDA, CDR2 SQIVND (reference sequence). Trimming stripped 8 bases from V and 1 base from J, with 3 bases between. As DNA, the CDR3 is TGTGCCAGTGGGTCCTACGAGCAGTACTTC. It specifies CASGSYEQYF.

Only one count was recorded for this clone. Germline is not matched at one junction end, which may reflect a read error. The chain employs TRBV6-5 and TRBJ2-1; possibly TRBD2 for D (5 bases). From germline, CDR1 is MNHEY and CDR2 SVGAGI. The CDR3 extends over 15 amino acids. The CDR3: CASRKTGFAYDEQFF. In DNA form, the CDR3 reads TGTGCCAGCAGAAAGACGGGGTTCGCCTACGATGAGCAGTTCTTC.

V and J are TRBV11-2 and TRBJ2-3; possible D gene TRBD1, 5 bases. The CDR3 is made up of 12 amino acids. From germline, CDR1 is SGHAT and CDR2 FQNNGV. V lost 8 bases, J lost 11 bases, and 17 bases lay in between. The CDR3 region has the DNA TGTGCCAGCCGATGGACACGACCGGGGCAGTATTTT. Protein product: CASRWTRPGQYF. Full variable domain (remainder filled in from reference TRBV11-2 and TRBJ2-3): EAGVAQSPRYKIIEKRQSVAFWCNPISGHATLYWYQQILGQGPKLLIQFQNNGVVDDSQLPKDRFSAERLKGVDSTLKIQPAKLEDSAVYLCASRWTRPGQYFGPGTRLTVL.

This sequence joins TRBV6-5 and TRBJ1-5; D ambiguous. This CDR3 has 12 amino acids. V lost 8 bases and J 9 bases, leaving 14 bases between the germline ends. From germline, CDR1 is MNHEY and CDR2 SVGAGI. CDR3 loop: CASPHLRSPQHF. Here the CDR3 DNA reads TGTGCCAGCCCCCACCTAAGATCGCCCCAGCATTTT.

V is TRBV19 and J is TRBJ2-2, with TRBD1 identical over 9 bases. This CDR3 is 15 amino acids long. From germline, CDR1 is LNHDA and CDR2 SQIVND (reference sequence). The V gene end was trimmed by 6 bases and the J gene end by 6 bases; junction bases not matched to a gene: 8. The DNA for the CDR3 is TGTGCCAGTAGGGCCGGACAGGGGAGAGCCGGGGAGCTGTTTTTT. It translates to CASRAGQGRAGELFF.

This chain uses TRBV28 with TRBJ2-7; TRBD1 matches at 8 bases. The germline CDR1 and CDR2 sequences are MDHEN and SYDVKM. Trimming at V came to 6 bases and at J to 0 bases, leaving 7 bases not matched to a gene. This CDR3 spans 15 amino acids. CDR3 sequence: CASRPRTGFSYEQYF. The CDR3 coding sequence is TGTGCCAGCAGACCCAGGACAGGGTTCTCCTACGAGCAGTACTTC.

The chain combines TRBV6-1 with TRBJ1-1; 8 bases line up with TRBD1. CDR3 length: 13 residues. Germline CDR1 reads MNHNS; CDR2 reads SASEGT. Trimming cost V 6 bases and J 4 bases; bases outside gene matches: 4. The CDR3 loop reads CASSPTGGTEAFF. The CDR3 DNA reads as TGTGCCAGCAGCCCTACAGGGGGCACTGAAGCTTTCTTT.

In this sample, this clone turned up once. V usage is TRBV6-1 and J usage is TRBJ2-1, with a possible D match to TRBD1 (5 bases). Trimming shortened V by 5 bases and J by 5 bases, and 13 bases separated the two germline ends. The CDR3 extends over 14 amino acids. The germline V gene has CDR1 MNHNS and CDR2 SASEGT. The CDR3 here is CASSLRGRDNEQFF. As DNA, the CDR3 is TGTGCCAGCAGTCTAAGGGGTCGCGACAATGAGCAGTTCTTC.

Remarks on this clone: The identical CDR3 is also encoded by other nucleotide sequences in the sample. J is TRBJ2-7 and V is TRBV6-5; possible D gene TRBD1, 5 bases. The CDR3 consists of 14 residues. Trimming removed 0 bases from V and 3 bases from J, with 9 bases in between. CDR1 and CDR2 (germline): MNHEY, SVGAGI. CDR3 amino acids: CASSYSGQGYEQYF. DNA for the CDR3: TGTGCCAGCAGTTACTCGGGGCAGGGCTACGAGCAGTACTTC.

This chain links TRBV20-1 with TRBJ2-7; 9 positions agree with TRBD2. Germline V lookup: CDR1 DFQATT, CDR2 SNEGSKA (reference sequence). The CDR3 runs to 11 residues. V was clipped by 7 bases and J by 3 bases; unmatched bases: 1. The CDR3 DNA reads TGCAGTGGTAGCGGGAGCTACGAGCAGTACTTC. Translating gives CSGSGSYEQYF.

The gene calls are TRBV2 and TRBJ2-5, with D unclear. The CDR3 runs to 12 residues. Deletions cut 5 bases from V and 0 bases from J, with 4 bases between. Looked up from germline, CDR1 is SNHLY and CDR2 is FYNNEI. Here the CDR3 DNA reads TGTGCCAGCAGTTATAACCAAGAGACCCAGTACTTC. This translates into CASSYNQETQYF.

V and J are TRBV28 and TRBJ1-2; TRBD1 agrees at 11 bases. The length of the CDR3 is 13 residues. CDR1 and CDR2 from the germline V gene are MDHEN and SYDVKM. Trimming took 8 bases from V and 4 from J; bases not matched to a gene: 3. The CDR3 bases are TGTGCCAGCCGGACAGGGGGCGTCTATGGCTACACCTTC. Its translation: CASRTGGVYGYTF.

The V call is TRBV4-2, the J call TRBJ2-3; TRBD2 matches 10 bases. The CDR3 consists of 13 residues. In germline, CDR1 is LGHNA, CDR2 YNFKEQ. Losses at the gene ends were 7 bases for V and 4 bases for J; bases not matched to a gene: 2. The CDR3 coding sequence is TGTGCCAGCAAAAGCGGGGGGGCAGATACGCAGTATTTT. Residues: CASKSGGADTQYF.

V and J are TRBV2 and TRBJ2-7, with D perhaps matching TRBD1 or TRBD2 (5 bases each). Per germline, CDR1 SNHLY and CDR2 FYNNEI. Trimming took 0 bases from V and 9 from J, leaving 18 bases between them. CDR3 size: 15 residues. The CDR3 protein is CASSEAPGTSYRQYF. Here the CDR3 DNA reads TGTGCCAGCAGTGAAGCGCCCGGGACCTCCTACAGGCAGTACTTC.

The CDR3 here is CASSPPGAYEQYF. Here the CDR3 DNA reads TGTGCCAGCTCACCACCGGGTGCGTACGAGCAGTACTTC. The J gene is TRBJ2-7, the V gene TRBV18; D gene ambiguous. Trimming shortened V by 0 bases and J by 4 bases, and 7 bases separated the two germline ends. This CDR3 spans 13 amino acids. Germline values: CDR1 KGHSH, CDR2 LQKENI.

The CDR3 sequence: CASSSGLAASTDTQYF. The DNA of the CDR3 is TGCGCCAGCAGCTCTGGACTAGCGGCTAGCACAGATACGCAGTATTTT. The chain couples TRBV5-1 to TRBJ2-3, with 10 bases aligning to TRBD2. From germline, CDR1 is SGHRS and CDR2 YFSETQ. V trimming: 3 bases; J trimming: 0 bases; junction bases outside the gene matches: 4. The CDR3 spans 16 residues.

Written as DNA, the CDR3 is TGTGCCAGCAGCGTCGGGCAGGGCGGCATCAAGTATGGCTACACCTTC. The encoded protein is CASSVGQGGIKYGYTF. V is TRBV7-2 and J is TRBJ1-2, with D perhaps TRBD1 (5 bases). Germline CDR1 and CDR2: SGHTA and FQGNSA. The CDR3 contains 16 residues. V lost 5 bases and J 5 bases, leaving 21 bases between the germline ends.

CDR3 nucleotide sequence: TGTGCCAGCAGCTTAGGTGGCTGGGTCGGTTCTAATGAGCAGTTCTTC. This encodes CASSLGGWVGSNEQFF. V is TRBV11-1 and J is TRBJ2-1; D is ambiguous. The V gene's germline CDR1 is SGHAT and CDR2 FQDESV (reference sequence). The CDR3 spans 16 residues. V was trimmed by 1 base and J by 7 bases, leaving 17 bases between them.

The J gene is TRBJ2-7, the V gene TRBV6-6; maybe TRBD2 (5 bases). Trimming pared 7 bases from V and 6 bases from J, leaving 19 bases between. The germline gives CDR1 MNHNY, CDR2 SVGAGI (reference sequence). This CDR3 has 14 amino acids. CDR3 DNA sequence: TGTGCCAGCACCTCGAGCGGTCTCCGCTCCGAGCAGTACTTC. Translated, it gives CASTSSGLRSEQYF.

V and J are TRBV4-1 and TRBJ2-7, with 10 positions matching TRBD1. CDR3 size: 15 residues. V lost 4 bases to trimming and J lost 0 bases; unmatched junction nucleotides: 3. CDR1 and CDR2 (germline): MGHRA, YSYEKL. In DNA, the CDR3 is TGCGCCAGCAGCCCCGGGACAGGGGCCTCCTACGAGCAGTACTTC. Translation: CASSPGTGASYEQYF.

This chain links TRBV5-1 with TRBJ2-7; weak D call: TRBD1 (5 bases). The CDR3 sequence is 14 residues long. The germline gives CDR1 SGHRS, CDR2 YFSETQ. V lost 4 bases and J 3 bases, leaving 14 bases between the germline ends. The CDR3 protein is CASSPVDRSYEQYF. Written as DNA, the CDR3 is TGCGCCAGCAGCCCCGTAGACAGAAGCTACGAGCAGTACTTC.

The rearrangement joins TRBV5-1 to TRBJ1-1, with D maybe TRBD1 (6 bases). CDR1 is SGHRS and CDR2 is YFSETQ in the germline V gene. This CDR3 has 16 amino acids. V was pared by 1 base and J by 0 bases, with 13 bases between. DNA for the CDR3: TGCGCCAGCAGCTTGAGCGGGGGCCGTTTGAACACTGAAGCTTTCTTT. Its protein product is CASSLSGGRLNTEAFF. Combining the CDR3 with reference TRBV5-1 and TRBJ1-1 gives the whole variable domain KAGVTQTPRYLIKTRGQQVTLSCSPISGHRSVSWYQQTPGQGLQFLFEYFSETQRNKGNFPGRFSGRQFSNSRSEMNVSTLELGDSALYLCASSLSGGRLNTEAFFGQGTRLTVV.

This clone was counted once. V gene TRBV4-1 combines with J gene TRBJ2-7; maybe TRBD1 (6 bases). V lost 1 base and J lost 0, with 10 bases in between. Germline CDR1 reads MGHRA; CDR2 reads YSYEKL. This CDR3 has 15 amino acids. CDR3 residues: CASSQGGTTSYEQYF. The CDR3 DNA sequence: TGCGCCAGCAGCCAAGGAGGGACAACCTCCTACGAGCAGTACTTC.

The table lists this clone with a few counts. This CDR3 reads CASSQGADGNQPQHF. DNA for the CDR3: TGTGCCAGCAGCCAGGGGGCGGATGGCAATCAGCCCCAGCATTTT. V and J are TRBV6-4 and TRBJ1-5; 8 bases are a match to TRBD1. CDR3 length: 15 residues. The J segment lost 2 bases and the V segment lost 6 bases, leaving 6 bases of the junction unmatched. Per the germline V gene, CDR1 is MRHNA and CDR2 is SNTAGT.

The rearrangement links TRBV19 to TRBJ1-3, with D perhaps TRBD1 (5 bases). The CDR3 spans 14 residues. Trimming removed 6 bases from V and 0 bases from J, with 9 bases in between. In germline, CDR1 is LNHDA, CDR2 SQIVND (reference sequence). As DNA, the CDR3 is TGTGCCAGTAGGGCAGGGCGCTCTGGAAACACCATATATTTT. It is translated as CASRAGRSGNTIYF. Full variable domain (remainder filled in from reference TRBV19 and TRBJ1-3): DGGITQSPKYLFRKEGQNVTLSCEQNLNHDAMYWYRQDPGQGLRLIYYSQIVNDFQKGDIAEGYSVSREKKESFPLTVTSAQKNPTAFYLCASRAGRSGNTIYFGEGSWLTVV.